The clone carrying this TCR beta chain was seen ten or more times. What it binds is not known. TCRdb used MiXCR to reprocess the reads, holding one entry per CDR3 protein. In the table there are under 350,000 distinct CDR3 sequences, roughly a fifth of which are singletons. The V and J ends lost 5 bases and 5 bases respectively, with 21 bases between them. Germline CDR1 is SGHVS and CDR2 is FQNEAQ. CDR3 length: 16 amino acids. These data originate in a study of T cell repertoires in cytomegalovirus infection. Broader study findings: The ex vivo response was dominated by HLA-C-restricted CMV-specific TCR beta clonotypes.

This chain uses TRBV7-8 with TRBJ2-5, with D tentatively TRBD1 or TRBD2 (5 bases each). The sample consisted of cultured PBMCs, taken from culture after CMV antigen stimulation. The TCR originated in a human donor in good health (CMV status not recorded). Some clones in this sample may be carry-over from other donors' samples. CDR3 sequence (DNA): TGTGCCAGCAGCGGCCCCTTCGCTGGCGAGGGGGAGACCCAGTACTTC. It encodes CASSGPFAGEGETQYF.